This T cell receptor beta chain comes out of a study of blood T cell repertoires in COVID-19. About the study: Sample material is recorded as cDNA or gDNA derived from T cells, B-cell-depleted T cells, or PBMCs.

In the original analysis: The assay estimated nucleated cells by amplifying reference gene primers. Measured with immunoSEQ multiplex PCR; TCRdb has only the in-frame clones, and not every one. That table is the source of V, J and clone size, and D and trimming were worked out from the DNA. The sample shows 200,000 to 300,000 clones, more than 70% of them seen only once. Enrollees, roughly 18 to 90 years old, lived in about two dozen US areas. Clinical history as reported by participants underpinned cohort assignment. The CDR3 extends over 15 amino acids. Germline V gene sequence: CDR1 MNHEY, CDR2 SVGAGI. The V gene lost 6 bases and the J gene lost 4 bases, with 16 bases spanning the gap.

Sequencing was done on a sample of PBMCs or T cells enriched from blood (not recorded which). The TCR was taken from a woman in her thirties or forties with acute COVID-19. The chain links TRBV6-5 to TRBJ2-1; D perhaps matches TRBD2 (6 bases). The CDR3 bases are TGTGCCAGCAGAATAACCCCGGGGGTTTACAATGAGCAGTTCTTC. Its translation is CASRITPGVYNEQFF.